This TCR beta chain stems from a study of CD8+ T cells in alopecia areata. Study background: Those patients who were treated received oral tofacitinib, which was given at 5 to 10 mg twice daily for moderate-to-severe alopecia areata. Tofacitinib was given for 6 to 18 months, then stopped for 6 months. Overall study findings and caveats: Scalp samples also yield sequences from resident alphabeta T cells of normal skin.

This clone occurred many times. Its antigen remains unknown. The junction and the germline gene differ at one end; a read error may be behind it. Alopecia areata patients gave lesional scalp punch biopsies and peripheral blood samples. cDNA reverse transcribed from extracted RNA served as the sequencing template. The repertoire was sequenced with immunoSEQ multiplex PCR; TCRdb's copy has only in-frame clones and lacks some. The sample has roughly 130,000 clones; over 50% are singletons. Germline values: CDR1 SGHTA, CDR2 FQGNSA. This CDR3 spans 13 amino acids. The TCR comes from a human donor with alopecia areata. The material sequenced was CD4+ T cells sorted from blood, taken at week 0. V usage is TRBV7-2 and J usage is TRBJ1-3; D ambiguous. CDR3 nucleotides: TGTGCCAGCAGCTTAGCTTATGGAGACACCATATATTTT. Protein sequence: CASSLAYGDTIYF.